This TCR beta chain comes out of a study of blood T cell repertoires in COVID-19. Study-wide background: COVID-19 samples, acute and convalescent, were from the United States, Italy and Spain. The analysed material was cDNA or gDNA that came from T cells, B-cell-depleted T cells, or PBMCs.

In germline, CDR1 is LNHDA, CDR2 SQIVND (reference sequence). The CDR3 contains 14 residues. The V gene lost 5 bases and the J gene lost 6 bases, with 11 bases spanning the gap. In the authors' workflow: Estimates of nucleated cell counts were drawn from the amplification of reference gene primers. TCRdb's table, derived via immunoSEQ multiplex PCR, lists solely in-frame clones and lacks some. V, J and clone size are those of that table, while D and trimming were read from the DNA. The data contain 250,000 to 300,000 clones, 85% to 90% of them singletons. The V gene is TRBV19, the J gene TRBJ1-6, with no clear D. Sample: peripheral blood. This TCR derives from a man between 35 and 55 years old with acute or convalescent COVID-19. This CDR3 is CASSSNAGNSPLHF. As DNA, the CDR3 is TGTGCCAGTAGTTCCAACGCCGGTAATTCACCCCTCCACTTT.